This T cell receptor (beta chain) was sequenced in a study of vaccination effects on CD4 cells after COVID-19. The study, taken as a whole, reports: Just 1 of 255 vaccine-induced clones in healthy recipients was cross-reactive.

As for this clone: Its antigen remains unidentified.

Cells that had been cultured for 10 days were the source of isolated CD4+ T cells. The study found no prior SARS-CoV-2 infection in the vaccine recipients, who tested negative for nucleocapsid antibodies. Cells had half their medium changed to IL-2 medium on days 3 and 7. The table came from immunoSEQ multiplex PCR; TCRdb's copy has only in-frame clones and leaves some out. This sample has 31,000 or so clones, with approximately 63% found just once. Germline V gene lookup returns CDR1 MNHNS and CDR2 SASEGT. Trimming cost V 3 bases and J 1 base, with 9 bases left between them. This CDR3 is 14 amino acids long.

The source was CD4+ T cells from PBMCs cultured without peptide, collected before COVID-19 vaccination. V is TRBV6-1 and J is TRBJ1-1; no firm D call. This TCR derives from a human donor who received a COVID-19 vaccine. CDR3 DNA: TGTGCCAGCAGTGAGGGGTTGGAGAACACTGAAGCTTTCTTT. Amino acid sequence: CASSEGLENTEAFF.